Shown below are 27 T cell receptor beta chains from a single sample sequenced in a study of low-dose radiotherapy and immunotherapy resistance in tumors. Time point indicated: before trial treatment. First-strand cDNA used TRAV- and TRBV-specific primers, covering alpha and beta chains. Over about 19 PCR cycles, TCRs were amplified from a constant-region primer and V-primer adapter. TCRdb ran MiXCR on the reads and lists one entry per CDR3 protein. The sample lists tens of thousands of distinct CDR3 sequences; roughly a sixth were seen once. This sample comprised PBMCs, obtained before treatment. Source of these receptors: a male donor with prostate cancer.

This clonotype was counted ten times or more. The CDR3 protein is CSAEAHRDQPQHF. In nucleotides, the CDR3 is TGCAGTGCTGAGGCCCACAGGGATCAGCCCCAGCATTTT. This chain connects TRBV20-1 to TRBJ1-5, with a weak D call TRBD1 (6 bases). Trimming took 5 bases from V and 5 from J, leaving 13 bases between them. Germline V gene lookup returns CDR1 DFQATT and CDR2 SNEGSKA (reference sequence). This CDR3 has 13 residues.

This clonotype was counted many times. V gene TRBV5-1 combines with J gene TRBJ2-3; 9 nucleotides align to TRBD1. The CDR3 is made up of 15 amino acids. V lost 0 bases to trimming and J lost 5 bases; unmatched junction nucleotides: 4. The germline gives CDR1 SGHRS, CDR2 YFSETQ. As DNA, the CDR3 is TGCGCCAGCAGCTTGGGTGCGACAGGGGGAGATACGCAGTATTTT. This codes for CASSLGATGGDTQYF.

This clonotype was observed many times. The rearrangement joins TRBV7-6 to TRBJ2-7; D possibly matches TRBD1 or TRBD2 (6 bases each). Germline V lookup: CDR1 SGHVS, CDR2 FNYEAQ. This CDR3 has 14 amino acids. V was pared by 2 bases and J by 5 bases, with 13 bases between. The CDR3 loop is CASSLTGAHNEQYF. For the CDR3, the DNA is TGTGCCAGCAGCTTAACGGGGGCGCACAACGAGCAGTACTTC.

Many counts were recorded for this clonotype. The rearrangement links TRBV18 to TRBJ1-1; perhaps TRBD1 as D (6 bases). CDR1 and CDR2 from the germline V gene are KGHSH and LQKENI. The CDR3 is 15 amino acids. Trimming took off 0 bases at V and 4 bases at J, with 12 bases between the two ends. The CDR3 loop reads CASSPPGASGTEAFF. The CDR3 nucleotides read TGTGCCAGCTCACCACCGGGGGCCTCGGGCACTGAAGCTTTCTTT.

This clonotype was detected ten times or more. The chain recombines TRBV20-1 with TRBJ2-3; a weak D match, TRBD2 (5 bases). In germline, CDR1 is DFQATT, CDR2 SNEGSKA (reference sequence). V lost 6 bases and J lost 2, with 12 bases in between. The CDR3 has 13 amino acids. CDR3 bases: TGCAGTGCAATTCGGGGAACCACAGATACGCAGTATTTT. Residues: CSAIRGTTDTQYF.

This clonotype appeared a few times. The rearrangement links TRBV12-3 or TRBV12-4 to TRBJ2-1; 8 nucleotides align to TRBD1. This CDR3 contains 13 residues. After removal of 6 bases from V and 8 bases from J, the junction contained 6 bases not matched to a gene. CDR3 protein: CASRETGDHEQFF. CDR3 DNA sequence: TGTGCCAGCAGGGAGACAGGGGACCATGAGCAGTTCTTC.

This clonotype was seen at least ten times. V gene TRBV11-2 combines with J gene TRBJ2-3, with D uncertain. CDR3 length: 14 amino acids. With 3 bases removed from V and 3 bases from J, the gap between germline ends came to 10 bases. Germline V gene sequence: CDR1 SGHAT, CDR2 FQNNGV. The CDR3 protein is CASSLGRQTDTQYF. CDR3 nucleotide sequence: TGTGCCAGCAGCTTGGGCAGGCAAACAGATACGCAGTATTTT.

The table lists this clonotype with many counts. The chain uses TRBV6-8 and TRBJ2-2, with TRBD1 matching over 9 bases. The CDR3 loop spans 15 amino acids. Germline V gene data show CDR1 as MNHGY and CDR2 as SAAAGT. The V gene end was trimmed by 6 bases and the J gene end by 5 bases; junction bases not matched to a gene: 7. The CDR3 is CASSSGTGWTGELFF. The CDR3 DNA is TGTGCCAGCAGCTCCGGGACAGGGTGGACCGGGGAGCTGTTTTTT.

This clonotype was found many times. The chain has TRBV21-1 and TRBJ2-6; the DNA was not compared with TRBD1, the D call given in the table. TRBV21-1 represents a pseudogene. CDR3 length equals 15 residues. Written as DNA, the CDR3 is TGTGCCAGCAGCAAAGCGGCAGGGGTTAACAGCGTCCTGACTTTC. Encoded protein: CASSKAAGVNSVLTF.

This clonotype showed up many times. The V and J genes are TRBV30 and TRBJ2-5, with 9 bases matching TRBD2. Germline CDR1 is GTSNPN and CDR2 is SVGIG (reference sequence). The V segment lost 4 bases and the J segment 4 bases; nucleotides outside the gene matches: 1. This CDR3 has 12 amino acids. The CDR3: CAWKAGGETQYF. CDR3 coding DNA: TGTGCCTGGAAAGCGGGGGGAGAGACCCAGTACTTC.

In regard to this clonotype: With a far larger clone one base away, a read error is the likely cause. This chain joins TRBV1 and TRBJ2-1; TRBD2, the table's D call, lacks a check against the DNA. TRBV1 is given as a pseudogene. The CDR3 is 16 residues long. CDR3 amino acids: CASTSMSGADNIEQFF. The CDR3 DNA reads TGTGCCAGCACCTCGATGAGCGGAGCGGATAACATTGAGCAGTTCTTC.

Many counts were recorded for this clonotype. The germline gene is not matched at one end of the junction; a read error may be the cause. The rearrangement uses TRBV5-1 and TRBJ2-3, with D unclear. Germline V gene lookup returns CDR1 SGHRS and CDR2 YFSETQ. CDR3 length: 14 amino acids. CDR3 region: CASSVDVSTDTQYF. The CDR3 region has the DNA TGTGCCAGCAGCGTCGACGTCAGCACAGATACGCAGTATTTT.

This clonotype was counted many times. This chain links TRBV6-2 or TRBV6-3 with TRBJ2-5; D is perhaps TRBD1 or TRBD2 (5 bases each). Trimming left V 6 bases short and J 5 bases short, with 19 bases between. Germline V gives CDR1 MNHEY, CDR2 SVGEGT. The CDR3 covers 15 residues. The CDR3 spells CASSASWGPGETQYF. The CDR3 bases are TGTGCCAGCAGCGCTAGCTGGGGCCCAGGGGAGACCCAGTACTTC.

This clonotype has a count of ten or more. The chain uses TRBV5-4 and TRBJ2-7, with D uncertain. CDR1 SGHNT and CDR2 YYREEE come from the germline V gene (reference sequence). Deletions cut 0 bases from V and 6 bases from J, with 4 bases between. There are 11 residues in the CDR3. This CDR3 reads CASSLVSEQYF. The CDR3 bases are TGTGCCAGCAGCTTGGTCTCCGAGCAGTACTTC.

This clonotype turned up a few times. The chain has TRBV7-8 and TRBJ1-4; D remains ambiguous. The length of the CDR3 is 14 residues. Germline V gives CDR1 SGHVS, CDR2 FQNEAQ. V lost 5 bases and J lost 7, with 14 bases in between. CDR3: CASSRAGLSEKLFF. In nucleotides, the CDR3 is TGTGCCAGCAGCCGAGCCGGACTCAGTGAAAAACTGTTTTTT.

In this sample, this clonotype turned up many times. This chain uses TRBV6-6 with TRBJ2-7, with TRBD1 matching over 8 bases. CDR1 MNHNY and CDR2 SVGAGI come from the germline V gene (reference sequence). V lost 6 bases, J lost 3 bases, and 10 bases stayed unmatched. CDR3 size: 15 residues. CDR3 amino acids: CASRTGATLGYEQYF. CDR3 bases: TGTGCCAGCAGGACAGGGGCAACCTTGGGCTACGAGCAGTACTTC.

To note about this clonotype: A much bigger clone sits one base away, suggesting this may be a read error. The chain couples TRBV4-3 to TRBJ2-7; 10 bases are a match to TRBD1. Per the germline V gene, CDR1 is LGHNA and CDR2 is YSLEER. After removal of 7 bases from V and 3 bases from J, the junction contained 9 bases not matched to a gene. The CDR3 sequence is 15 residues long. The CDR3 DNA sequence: TGCGCCAGCAACCATTCCGGGACAGGGGTCTACGAGCAGTACTTC. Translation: CASNHSGTGVYEQYF.

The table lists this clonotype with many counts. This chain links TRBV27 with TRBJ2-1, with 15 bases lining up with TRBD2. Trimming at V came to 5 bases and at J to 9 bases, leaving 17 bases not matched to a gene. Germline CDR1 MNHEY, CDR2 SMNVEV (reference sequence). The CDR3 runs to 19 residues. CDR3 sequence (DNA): TGTGCCAGCAGTCAAACCGCACCCTGGACTAGCGGGGGGGCTGTTGAGCAGTTCTTC. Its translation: CASSQTAPWTSGGAVEQFF.

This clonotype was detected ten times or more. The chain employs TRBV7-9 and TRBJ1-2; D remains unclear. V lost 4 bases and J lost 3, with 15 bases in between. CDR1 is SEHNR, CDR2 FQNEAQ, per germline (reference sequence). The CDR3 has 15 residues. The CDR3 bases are TGTGCCAGCAGCTCCTGGACCTCACGGGACTATGGCTACACCTTC. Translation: CASSSWTSRDYGYTF.

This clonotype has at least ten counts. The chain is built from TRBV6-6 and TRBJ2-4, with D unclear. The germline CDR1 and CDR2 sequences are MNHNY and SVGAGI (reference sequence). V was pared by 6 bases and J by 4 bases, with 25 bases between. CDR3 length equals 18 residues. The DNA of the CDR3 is TGTGCCAGCAGAGACACGGACGCTACCAAATCACGAAAAAACATTCAGTACTTC. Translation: CASRDTDATKSRKNIQYF.

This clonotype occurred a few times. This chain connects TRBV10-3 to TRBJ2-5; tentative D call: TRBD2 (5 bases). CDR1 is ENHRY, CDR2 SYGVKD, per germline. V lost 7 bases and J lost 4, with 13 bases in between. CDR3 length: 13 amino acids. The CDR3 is CAITEVLGETQYF. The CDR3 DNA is TGTGCCATCACGGAGGTACTAGGAGAGACCCAGTACTTC.

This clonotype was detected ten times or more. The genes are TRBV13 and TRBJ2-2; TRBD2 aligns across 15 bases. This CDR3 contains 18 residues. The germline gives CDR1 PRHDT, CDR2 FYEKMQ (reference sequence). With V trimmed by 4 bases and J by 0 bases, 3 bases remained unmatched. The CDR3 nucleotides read TGTGCCAGCAGCTGGGGACTAGCGGGGGGCGCGAACACCGGGGAGCTGTTTTTT. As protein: CASSWGLAGGANTGELFF.

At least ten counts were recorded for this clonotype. The DNA for the CDR3 is TGTGCCAGCAGTGACGTAGGAGGGGACACCGGGGAGCTGTTTTTT. It codes for CASSDVGGDTGELFF. The chain couples TRBV2 to TRBJ2-2; tentatively, D is TRBD2 (6 bases). Trimming removed 3 bases from V and 3 bases from J, with 11 bases in between. CDR3 size: 15 residues. CDR1 SNHLY and CDR2 FYNNEI come from the germline V gene.

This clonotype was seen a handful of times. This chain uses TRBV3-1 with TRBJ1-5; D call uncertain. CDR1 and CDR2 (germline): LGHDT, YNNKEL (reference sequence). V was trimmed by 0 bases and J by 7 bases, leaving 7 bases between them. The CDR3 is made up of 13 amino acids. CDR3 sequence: CASSQDTIQPQHF. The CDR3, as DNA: TGTGCCAGCAGCCAAGACACCATCCAGCCCCAGCATTTT.

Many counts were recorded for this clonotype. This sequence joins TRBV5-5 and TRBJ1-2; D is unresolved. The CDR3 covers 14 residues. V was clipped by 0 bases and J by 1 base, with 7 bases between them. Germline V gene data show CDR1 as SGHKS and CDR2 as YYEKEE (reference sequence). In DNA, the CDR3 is TGTGCCAGCAGCTTGGAGACATTTAACTATGGCTACACCTTC. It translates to CASSLETFNYGYTF.

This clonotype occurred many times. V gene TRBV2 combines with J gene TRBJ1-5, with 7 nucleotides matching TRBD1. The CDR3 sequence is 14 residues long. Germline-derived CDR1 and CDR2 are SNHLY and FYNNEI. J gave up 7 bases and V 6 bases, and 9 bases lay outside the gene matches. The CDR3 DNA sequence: TGTGCCAGCAGGGGGACAGCCCCAGGCCAGCCCCAGCATTTT. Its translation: CASRGTAPGQPQHF.

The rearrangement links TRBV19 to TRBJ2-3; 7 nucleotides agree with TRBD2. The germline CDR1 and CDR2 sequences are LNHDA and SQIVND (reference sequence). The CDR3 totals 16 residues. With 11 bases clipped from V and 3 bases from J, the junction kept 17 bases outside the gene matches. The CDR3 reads CASKYAGGGRTDTQYF. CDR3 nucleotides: TGTGCCTCGAAATATGCTGGGGGGGGAAGGACAGATACGCAGTATTTT.